This T cell receptor (beta chain) was obtained from a study of T cells after yellow fever vaccination. Study-wide background: Preparation of fractions with low cell numbers was performed using SMART-Seq v4 Ultra Low Input. Study-level results: Contamination by abundant bulk-population clonotypes could be present in FACS-sorted repertoires. Faster peaking, at day 5 versus 15, marked a secondary response that was weaker.

TCRdb processed the 5' RACE reads anew with MiXCR; each CDR3 protein has one entry. The sample contains 320,000 or so distinct CDR3 sequences, 7% to 10% of which appear only once. In this sample, this clonotype turned up a few times. Its specificity is unknown. CDR3 size: 12 residues. Germline loops: CDR1 MNHEY, CDR2 SVGEGT. V was pared by 4 bases and J by 5 bases, with 6 bases between. This specimen was PBMCs, taken 35 to 50 days after the first yellow fever vaccination. The source of this sequence is a man aged 18 to 29 who received the YFV17D yellow fever vaccine. The rearrangement uses TRBV6-2 or TRBV6-3 and TRBJ1-5; possibly TRBD1 for D (5 bases). CDR3 nucleotide sequence: TGTGCCAGCAGTTGGGGGTATCAGCCCCAGCATTTT. This translates into CASSWGYQPQHF.